This entry features one TCR beta chain sequence. Its specificity is unknown. The CDR3 is 15 amino acids. Trimming took 3 bases from V and 4 from J; bases not matched to a gene: 2. CDR1 and CDR2 (germline): SGDLS, YYNGEE. These data are taken from a study of CD4+ T cells in melanoma. Findings and caveats of the study: In melanoma, neoantigen-specific CD4+ T cells reportedly differed in differentiation state. A reported correlation linked neoantigen-specific CD4+ T cells to CD8+, macrophage and B cell function.

This table comes from immunoSEQ multiplex PCR, and its TCRdb copy is limited to in-frame clones, with some not included. Of some 110,000 clones in the sample, around 92% were seen once. The sequenced sample was peripheral blood. The receptor comes from a human donor with melanoma. The chain employs TRBV9 and TRBJ2-1, with 12 nucleotides matching TRBD2. Written as DNA, the CDR3 is TGTGCCAGCAGCGCTAGCGGGGGGGCTTACAATGAGCAGTTCTTC. Its translation: CASSASGGAYNEQFF.